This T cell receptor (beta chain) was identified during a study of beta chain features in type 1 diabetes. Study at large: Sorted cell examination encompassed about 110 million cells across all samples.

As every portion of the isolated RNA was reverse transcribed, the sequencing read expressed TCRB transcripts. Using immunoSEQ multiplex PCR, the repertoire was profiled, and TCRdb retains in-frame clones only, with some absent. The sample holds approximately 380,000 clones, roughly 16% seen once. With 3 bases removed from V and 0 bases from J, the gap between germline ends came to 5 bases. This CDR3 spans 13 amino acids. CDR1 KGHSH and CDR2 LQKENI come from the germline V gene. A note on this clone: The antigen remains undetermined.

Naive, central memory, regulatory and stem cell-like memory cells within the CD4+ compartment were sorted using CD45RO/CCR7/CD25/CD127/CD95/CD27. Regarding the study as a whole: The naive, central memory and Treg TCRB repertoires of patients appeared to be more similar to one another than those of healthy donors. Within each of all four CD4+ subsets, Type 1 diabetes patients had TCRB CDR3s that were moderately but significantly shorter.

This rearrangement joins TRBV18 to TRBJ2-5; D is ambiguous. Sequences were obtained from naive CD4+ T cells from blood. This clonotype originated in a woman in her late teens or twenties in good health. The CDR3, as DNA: TGTGCCAGCTCACCTCAAAACCAAGAGACCCAGTACTTC. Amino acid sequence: CASSPQNQETQYF. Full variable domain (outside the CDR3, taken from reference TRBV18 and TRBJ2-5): NAGVMQNPRHLVRRRGQEARLRCSPMKGHSHVYWYRQLPEEGLKFMVYLQKENIIDESGMPKERFSAEFPKEGPSILRIQQVVRGDSAAYFCASSPQNQETQYFGPGTRLLVL.